This TCR beta chain emerged from a study of cytomegalovirus exposure and HLA in healthy donors. Study in general: Most genotyped donors, over 70% of 398, had Caucasian-associated genetic ancestry.

In regard to this clone: Its antigen is currently unknown.

Study-level results: A later analysis found that most CMV-associated TCR beta chains appeared HLA-restricted. It was reported that the classifier diagnosed cytomegalovirus status with high specificity and sensitivity in both the original and validation cohorts. TCR beta V- and J-gene trimming, according to a later analysis, was linked to a missense DCLRE1C variant.

The primer mix had 60 Vbeta and 13 Jbeta primers. Assay: immunoSEQ multiplex PCR; the TCRdb copy retains only in-frame clones and omits some. The profile shows about 140,000 clones, 82% of them singletons. CDR1 and CDR2 (germline): LNHDA, SQIVND (reference sequence). The trim removed 3 bases at V and 7 bases at J, leaving 5 bases unmatched. There are 15 residues in the CDR3. This TCR came from a man aged 30 to 45 in good health and CMV-seropositive. The chain recombines TRBV19 with TRBJ1-5, with 11 bases matching TRBD1. Sequences were obtained from PBMCs. CDR3: CASSITDRGLQPQHF. The DNA of the CDR3 is TGTGCCAGTAGTATCACGGACAGGGGGCTACAGCCCCAGCATTTT. The full variable domain, with the rest looked up from reference TRBV19 and TRBJ1-5, is DGGITQSPKYLFRKEGQNVTLSCEQNLNHDAMYWYRQDPGQGLRLIYYSQIVNDFQKGDIAEGYSVSREKKESFPLTVTSAQKNPTAFYLCASSITDRGLQPQHFGDGTRLSIL.